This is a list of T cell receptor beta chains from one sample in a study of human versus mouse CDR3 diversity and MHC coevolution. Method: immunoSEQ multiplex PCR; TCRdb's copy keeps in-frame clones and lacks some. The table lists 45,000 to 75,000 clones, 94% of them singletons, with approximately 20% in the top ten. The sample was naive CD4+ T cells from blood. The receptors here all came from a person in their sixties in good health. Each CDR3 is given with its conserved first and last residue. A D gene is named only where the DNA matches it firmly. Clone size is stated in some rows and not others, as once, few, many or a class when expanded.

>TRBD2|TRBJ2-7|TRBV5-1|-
TGCGCCAGCAGGGAAGCGGGGACCCCCTACGAGCAGTACTTC
CASREAGTPYEQYF
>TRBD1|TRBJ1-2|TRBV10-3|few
TGTGCCATCTTCTTGACAGGGACTAACTATGGCTACACCTTC
CAIFLTGTNYGYTF
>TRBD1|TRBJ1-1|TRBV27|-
TGTGCCAGCAGGGCCTCGGACAGGGGGGTCACTGAAGCTTTCTTT
CASRASDRGVTEAFF
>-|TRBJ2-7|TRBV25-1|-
TGTGCCAGCACGGGGGTTGTCGGCTACGAGCAGTACTTC
CASTGVVGYEQYF
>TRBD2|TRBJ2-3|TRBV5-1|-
TGCGCCAGCAGCCCTCTGGGCGGGAGTACGGATACGCAGTATTTT
CASSPLGGSTDTQYF
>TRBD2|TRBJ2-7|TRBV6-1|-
TGTGCCAGCAGTCCCGGGACTAGCTCCTACGAGCAGTACTTC
CASSPGTSSYEQYF
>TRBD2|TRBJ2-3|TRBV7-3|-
TGTGCCAGCAGCGCCAGCGGGAGAATCACAGATACGCAGTATTTT
CASSASGRITDTQYF
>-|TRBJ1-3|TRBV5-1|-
TGCGCCAGCACCCTATCCGGGAACTCTGGAAACACCATATATTTT
CASTLSGNSGNTIYF
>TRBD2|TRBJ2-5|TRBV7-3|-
TGTGCCAGCAGCTTACCGGGAGGGAAAGAGACCCAGTACTTC
CASSLPGGKETQYF
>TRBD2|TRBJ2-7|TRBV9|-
TGTGCCAGCAGCGTAGAGATTAGCGGGAGGGCCGGTGAGCAGTACTTC
CASSVEISGRAGEQYF
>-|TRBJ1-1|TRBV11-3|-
TGTGCCAGCAGCTTGGATGGGGGAGGGAACACTGAAGCTTTCTTT
CASSLDGGGNTEAFF
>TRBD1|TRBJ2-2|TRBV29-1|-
TGCAGCGTCCGCAGGGGGTTCGACACCGGGGAACTGTTTTTT
CSVRRGFDTGELFF
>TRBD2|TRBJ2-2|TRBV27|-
TGTGCCAGCAGTTCATGGGGACTAGCGCAGAACACCGGGGAGCTGTTTTTT
CASSSWGLAQNTGELFF
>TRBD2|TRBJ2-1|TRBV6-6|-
TGTGCCAGCAGTTCGCTAGCGGGTCACAATGAGCAGTTCTTC
CASSSLAGHNEQFF
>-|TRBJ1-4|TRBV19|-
TGTGCCAGTAGCGGTGTGTCGGGTGAAAAACTGTTTTTT
CASSGVSGEKLFF
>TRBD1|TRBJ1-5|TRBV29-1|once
TGCAGCGTTGTGGGACAGGGCGATCAGCCCCAGCATTTT
CSVVGQGDQPQHF
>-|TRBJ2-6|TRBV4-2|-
TGTGCCAGCAGCCAAGAGGCAAGCTCTGGGGCCAACGTCCTGACTTTC
CASSQEASSGANVLTF
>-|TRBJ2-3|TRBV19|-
TGTGCCAGTAGTACCCCCCGCCAGGCAGGGGATACGCAGTATTTT
CASSTPRQAGDTQYF
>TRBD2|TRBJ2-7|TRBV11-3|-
TGTGCCAGCAGCCTTAGCGGGATCAACTACGAGCAGTACTTC
CASSLSGINYEQYF
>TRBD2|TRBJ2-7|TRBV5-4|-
TGTGCCAGCAGCTTGGTTAGCGGGAGGTCCTACGAGCAGTACTTC
CASSLVSGRSYEQYF
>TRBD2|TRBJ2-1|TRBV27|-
TGTGCCAGCAGTTTAAGCGGCGGCGGGAGGGGAAACAATGAGCAGTTCTTC
CASSLSGGGRGNNEQFF
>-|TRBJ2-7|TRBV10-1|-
TGCGCCAGCGGGAAAGGGGATCGGTACGAGCAGTACTTC
CASGKGDRYEQYF
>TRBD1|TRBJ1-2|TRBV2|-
TGTGCCAGCAGCCCCCGCCAGGGACAGATCTACACCTTC
CASSPRQGQIYTF
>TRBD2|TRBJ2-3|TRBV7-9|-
TGTGCCAGCAGCTTAGGAGGGAGGGCAGCTACGCAGTATTTT
CASSLGGRAATQYF
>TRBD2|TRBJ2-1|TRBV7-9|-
TGTGCCAGCATCTCTGGCGGAGAGCGGGAGTTTGAGCAGTTCTTC
CASISGGEREFEQFF
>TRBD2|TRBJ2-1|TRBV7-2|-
TGTGCCAGCAGCCCGACTAGCGGGAGACCTTACAATGAGCAGTTCTTC
CASSPTSGRPYNEQFF
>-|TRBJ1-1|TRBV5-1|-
TGCGCCAGCAGCCGGTTACAGGATTCGAACACTGAAGCTTTCTTT
CASSRLQDSNTEAFF
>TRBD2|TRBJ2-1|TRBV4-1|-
TGCGCCAGCAGCCAAATGTTGCTCCCTAGCGGGGGCTATGAGCAGTTCTTC
CASSQMLLPSGGYEQFF
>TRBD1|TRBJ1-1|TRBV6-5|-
TGTGCCAGCAGTTACGGGACAGGGGGCGCGACTGAAGCTTTCTTT
CASSYGTGGATEAFF
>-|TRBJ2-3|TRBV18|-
TGTGCCAGCTCAACCTACACAGATACGCAGTATTTT
CASSTYTDTQYF
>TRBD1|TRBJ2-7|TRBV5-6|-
TGTGCCAGCAGCCCCCCGGGACAGGGGGCATACGAGCAGTACTTC
CASSPPGQGAYEQYF
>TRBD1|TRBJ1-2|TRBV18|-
TGTGCCAGCTCACCACGGACAGGGGGCGACGGGGCTAACTATGGCTACACCTTC
CASSPRTGGDGANYGYTF
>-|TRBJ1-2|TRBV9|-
TGTGCCAGCAGCGGACAGGCCCAGCCTACATATGGCTACACCTTC
CASSGQAQPTYGYTF
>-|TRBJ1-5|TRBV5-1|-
TGCGCCAGCAGCTTGGCAGGGGATAACAATCAGCCCCAGCATTTT
CASSLAGDNNQPQHF
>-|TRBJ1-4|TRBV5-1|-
TGCGCCAGCAGCTTGTATCCGGCCCTGGGCAATGAAAAACTGTTTTTT
CASSLYPALGNEKLFF
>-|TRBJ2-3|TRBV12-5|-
TGTGCTAGTGGTTTGACAGGGTCCGCAGATACGCAGTATTTT
CASGLTGSADTQYF
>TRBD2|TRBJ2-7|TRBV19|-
TGTGCCAGTAGTATCCGTGCTAGCGGGAGTGCCTACGAGCAGTACTTC
CASSIRASGSAYEQYF
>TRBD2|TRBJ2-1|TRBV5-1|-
TGCGCCAGCAGCCCCCTAGCGGGGTCCTACAATGAGCAGTTCTTC
CASSPLAGSYNEQFF
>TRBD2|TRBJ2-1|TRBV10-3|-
TGTGCCATCAGTCGGGCTAGCGGGAACCGTGGGGATGAGCAGTTCTTC
CAISRASGNRGDEQFF
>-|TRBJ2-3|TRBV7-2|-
TGTGCCAGCAGCTTTACTTGGCAGCAGGATTCGGGGGATACGCAGTATTTT
CASSFTWQQDSGDTQYF
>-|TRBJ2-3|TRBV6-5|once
TGTGCCAGCAGTACAGGAACAGATACGCAGTATTTT
CASSTGTDTQYF
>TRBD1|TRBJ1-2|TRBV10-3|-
TGTGCCATCAGTGATTGGGACAGGGACTATGGCTACACCTTC
CAISDWDRDYGYTF
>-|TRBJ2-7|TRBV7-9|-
TGTGCCAGCAGCTTCGGAGGGTCCGACGAGCAGTACTTC
CASSFGGSDEQYF
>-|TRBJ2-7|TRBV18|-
TGTGCCAGCTCACCCCGAGGCCCCTCCTACGAGCAGTACTTC
CASSPRGPSYEQYF
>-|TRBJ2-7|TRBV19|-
TGTGCCAGTAGTATCGGGACTTCTTCGGTCTACGAGCAGTACTTC
CASSIGTSSVYEQYF
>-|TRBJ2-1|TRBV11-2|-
TGTGCCAGCAGCTTAAGAGAGCGTTCTGAGCAGTTCTTC
CASSLRERSEQFF
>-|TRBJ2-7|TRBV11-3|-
TGTGCCAGCAGCTTAGGAGCGGAGTTATTCTACGAGCAGTACTTC
CASSLGAELFYEQYF
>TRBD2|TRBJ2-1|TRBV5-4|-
TGTGCCAGCAGCTCCCGCGCCAGCGGGAGGGGCAATGAGCAGTTCTTC
CASSSRASGRGNEQFF
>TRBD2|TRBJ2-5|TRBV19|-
TGTGCCACCGGGAGGGGTTGGCAGGGCTTAGAGACCCAGTACTTC
CATGRGWQGLETQYF
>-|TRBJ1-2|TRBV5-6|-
TGTGCCAGCAGCCAATCAGGGGTTGATTTCGACTATGGCTACACCTTC
CASSQSGVDFDYGYTF
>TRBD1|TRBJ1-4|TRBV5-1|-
TGCGCCAGCAGCTTGGACAGGGGGGATGAAAAACTGTTTTTT
CASSLDRGDEKLFF